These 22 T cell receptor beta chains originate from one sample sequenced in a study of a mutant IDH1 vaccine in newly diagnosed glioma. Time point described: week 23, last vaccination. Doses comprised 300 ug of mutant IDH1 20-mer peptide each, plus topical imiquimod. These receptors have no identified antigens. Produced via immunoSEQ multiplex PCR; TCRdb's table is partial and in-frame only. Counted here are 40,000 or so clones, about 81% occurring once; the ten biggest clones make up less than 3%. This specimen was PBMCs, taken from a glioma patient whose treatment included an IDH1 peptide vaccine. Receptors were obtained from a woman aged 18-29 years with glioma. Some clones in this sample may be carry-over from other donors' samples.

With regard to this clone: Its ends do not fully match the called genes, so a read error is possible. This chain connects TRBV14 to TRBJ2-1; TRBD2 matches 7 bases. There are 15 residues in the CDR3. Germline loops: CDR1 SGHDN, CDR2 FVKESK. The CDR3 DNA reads TGTGCCAGCAGCCAAGGACTAGCCCCCTACACTGAGCAGTTCTTC. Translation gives CASSQGLAPYTEQFF.

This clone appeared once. In DNA, the CDR3 is TGTGCCAGCAGGCCACCGGGACCAAAAACAGATACGCAGTATTTT. Its translation is CASRPPGPKTDTQYF. The V and J genes are TRBV7-2 and TRBJ2-3; perhaps D is TRBD1 or TRBD2 (5 bases each). Germline V CDR1 and CDR2: SGHTA, FQGNSA. The CDR3 has 15 residues. Between the trimmed V and J ends, which lost 6 bases and 3 bases, there was a span of 16 bases.

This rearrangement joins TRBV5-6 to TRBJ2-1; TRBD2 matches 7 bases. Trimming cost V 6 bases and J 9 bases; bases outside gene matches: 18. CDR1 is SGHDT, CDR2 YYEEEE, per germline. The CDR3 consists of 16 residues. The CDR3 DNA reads TGTGCCAGCAACCTAAGGACTAGTTGGGAGTCGGCTGAGCAGTTCTTC. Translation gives CASNLRTSWESAEQFF.

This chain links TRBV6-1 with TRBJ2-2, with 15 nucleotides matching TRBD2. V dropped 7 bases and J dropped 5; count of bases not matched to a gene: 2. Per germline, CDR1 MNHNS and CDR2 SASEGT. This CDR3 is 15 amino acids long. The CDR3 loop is CASTGTSGGTGELFF. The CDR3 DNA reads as TGTGCCAGCACAGGGACTAGCGGGGGGACCGGGGAGCTGTTTTTT.

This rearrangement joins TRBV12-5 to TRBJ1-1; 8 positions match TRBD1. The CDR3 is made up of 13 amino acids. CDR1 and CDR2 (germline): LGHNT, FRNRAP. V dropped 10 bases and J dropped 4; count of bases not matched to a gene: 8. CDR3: CATQTGGSTEAFF. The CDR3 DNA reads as TGTGCTACCCAAACAGGGGGATCCACTGAAGCTTTCTTT.

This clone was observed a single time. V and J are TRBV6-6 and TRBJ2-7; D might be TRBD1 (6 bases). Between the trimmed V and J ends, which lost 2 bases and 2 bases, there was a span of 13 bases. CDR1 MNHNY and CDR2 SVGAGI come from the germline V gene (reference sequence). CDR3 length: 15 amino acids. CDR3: CASSYPGDQAYEQYF. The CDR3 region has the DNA TGTGCCAGCAGTTACCCAGGGGACCAGGCCTACGAGCAGTACTTC.

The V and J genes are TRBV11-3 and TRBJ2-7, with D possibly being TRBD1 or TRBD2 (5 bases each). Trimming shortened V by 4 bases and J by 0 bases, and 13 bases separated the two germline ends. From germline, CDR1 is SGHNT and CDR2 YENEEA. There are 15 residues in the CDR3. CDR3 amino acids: CASSSGRDLSYEQYF. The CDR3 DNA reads TGTGCCAGCAGCTCAGGTCGGGACCTCTCCTACGAGCAGTACTTC.

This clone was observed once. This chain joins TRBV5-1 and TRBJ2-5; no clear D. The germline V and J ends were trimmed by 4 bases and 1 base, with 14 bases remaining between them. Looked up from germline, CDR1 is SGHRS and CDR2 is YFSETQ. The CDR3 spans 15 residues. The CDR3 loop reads CASSPLAAIQETQYF. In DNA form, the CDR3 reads TGCGCCAGCAGCCCCCTTGCAGCGATCCAAGAGACCCAGTACTTC.

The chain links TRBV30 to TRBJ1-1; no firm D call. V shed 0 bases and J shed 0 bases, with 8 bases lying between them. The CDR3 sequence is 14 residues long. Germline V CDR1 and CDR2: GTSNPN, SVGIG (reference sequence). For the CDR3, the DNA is TGTGCCTGGAGTGTGTGGCCTATGAACACTGAAGCTTTCTTT. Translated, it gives CAWSVWPMNTEAFF.

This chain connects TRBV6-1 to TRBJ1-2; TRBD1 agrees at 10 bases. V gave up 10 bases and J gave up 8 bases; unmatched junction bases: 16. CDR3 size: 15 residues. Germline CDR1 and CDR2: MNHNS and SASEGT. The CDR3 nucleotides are TGTGCCATCTCGCGACCCCTCGGGACAGGGGTGGGCTACACCTTC. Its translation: CAISRPLGTGVGYTF.

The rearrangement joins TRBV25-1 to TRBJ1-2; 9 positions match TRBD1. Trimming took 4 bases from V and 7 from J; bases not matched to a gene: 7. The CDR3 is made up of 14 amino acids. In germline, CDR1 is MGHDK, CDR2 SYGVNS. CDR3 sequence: CASSGTDRGAGYTF. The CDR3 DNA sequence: TGTGCCAGCAGTGGAACGGACAGGGGAGCTGGCTACACCTTC.

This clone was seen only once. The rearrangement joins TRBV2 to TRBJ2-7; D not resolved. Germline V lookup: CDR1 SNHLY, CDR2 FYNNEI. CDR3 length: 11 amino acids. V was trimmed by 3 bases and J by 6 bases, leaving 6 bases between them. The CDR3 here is CASSDSFEQYF. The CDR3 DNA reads TGTGCCAGCAGTGACTCGTTCGAGCAGTACTTC.

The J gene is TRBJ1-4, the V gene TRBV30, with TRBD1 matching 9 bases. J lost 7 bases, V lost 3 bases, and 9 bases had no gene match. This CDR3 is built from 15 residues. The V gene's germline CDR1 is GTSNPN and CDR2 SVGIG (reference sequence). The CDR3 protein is CAWRSGGQGFEKLFF. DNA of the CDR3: TGTGCCTGGAGAAGTGGGGGACAGGGATTTGAAAAACTGTTTTTT.

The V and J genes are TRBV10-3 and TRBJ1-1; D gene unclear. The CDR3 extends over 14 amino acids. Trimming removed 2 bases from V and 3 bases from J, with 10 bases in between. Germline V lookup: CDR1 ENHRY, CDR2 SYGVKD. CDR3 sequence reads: CAISERREDTEAFF. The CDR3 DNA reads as TGTGCCATCAGTGAGAGGAGGGAGGACACTGAAGCTTTCTTT.

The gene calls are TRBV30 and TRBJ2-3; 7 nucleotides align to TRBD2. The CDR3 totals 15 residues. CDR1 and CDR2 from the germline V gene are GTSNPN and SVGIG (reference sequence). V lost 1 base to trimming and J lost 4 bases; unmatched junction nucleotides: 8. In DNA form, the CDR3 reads TGTGCCTGGAGTGCCGGGCGGGAGTATGCAGATACGCAGTATTTT. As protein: CAWSAGREYADTQYF.

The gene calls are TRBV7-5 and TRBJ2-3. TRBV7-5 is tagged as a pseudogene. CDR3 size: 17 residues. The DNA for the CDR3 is TGTGCCAGAAGCCCAGAGAGGGGTCCCCTTAGCACAGATACGCAGTATTTT. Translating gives CARSPERGPLSTDTQYF.

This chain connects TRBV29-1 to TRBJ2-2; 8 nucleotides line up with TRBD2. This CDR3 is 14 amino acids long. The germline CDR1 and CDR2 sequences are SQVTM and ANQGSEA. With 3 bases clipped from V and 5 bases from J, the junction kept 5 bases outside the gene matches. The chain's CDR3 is CSVDAGGTTGELFF. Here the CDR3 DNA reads TGCAGCGTTGACGCGGGGGGAACGACCGGGGAGCTGTTTTTT.

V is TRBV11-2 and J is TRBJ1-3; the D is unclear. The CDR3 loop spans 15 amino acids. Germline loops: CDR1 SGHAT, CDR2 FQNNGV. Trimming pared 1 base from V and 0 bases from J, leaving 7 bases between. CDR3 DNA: TGTGCCAGCAGCTTAGGAGACCGCTCTGGAAACACCATATATTTT. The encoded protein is CASSLGDRSGNTIYF.

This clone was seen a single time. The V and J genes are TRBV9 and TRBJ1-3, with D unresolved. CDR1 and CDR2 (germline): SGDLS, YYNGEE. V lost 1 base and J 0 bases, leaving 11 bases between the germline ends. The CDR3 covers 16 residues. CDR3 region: CASSVSLQLSGNTIYF. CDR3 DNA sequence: TGTGCCAGCAGCGTATCCCTTCAGCTCTCTGGAAACACCATATATTTT.

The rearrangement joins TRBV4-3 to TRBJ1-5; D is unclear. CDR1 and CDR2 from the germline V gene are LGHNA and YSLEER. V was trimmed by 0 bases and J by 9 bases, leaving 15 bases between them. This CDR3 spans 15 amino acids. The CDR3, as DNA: TGCGCCAGCAGCCAAGACCGGACGGAGATTCGGCCCCAGCATTTT. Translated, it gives CASSQDRTEIRPQHF.

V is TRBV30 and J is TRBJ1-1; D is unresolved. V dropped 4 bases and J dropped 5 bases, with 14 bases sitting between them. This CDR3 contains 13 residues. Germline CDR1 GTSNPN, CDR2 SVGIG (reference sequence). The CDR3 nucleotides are TGTGCCTGGACAGCGCTGGTCGGGACTGAAGCTTTCTTT. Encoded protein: CAWTALVGTEAFF.

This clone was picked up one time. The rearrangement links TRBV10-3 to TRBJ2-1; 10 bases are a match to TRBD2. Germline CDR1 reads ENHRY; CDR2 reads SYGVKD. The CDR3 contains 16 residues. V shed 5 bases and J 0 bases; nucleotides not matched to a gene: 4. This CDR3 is CAISRPSGSSYNEQFF. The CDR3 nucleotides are TGTGCCATCAGTCGGCCTAGCGGGAGCTCCTACAATGAGCAGTTCTTC.